The 10 T cell receptor beta chains presented below share a single source sample, sequenced in a study of memory CD4+ T cells and cytomegalovirus serostatus. The sort gate was single viable CD3+CD4+CD8-CD45RO+ cells for memory CD4+ T cells. Measured with immunoSEQ multiplex PCR; TCRdb has only the in-frame clones, and not every one. The sample comprises around 44,000 clones, around 80% of which are singletons, and roughly 0.5% rests with the top ten. The sequencing sample was made of memory CD4+ T cells from blood. All receptors come from an adult in good health and CMV-seronegative.

This sequence joins TRBV18 and TRBJ1-1; D is uncertain. The CDR3 is 14 residues long. V was trimmed by 3 bases and J by 5 bases, leaving 13 bases between them. Per germline, CDR1 KGHSH and CDR2 LQKENI. The CDR3 region has the DNA TGTGCCAGCTCACCCGAAGGTTGGAAGACTGAAGCTTTCTTT. It specifies CASSPEGWKTEAFF.

The chain recombines TRBV5-1 with TRBJ1-2, with TRBD1 matching over 7 bases. Trimming took 2 bases from V and 7 from J; bases not matched to a gene: 5. Germline-derived CDR1 and CDR2 are SGHRS and YFSETQ. This CDR3 has 13 amino acids. The chain's CDR3 is CASSFDREGGYTF. The CDR3 bases are TGCGCCAGCAGCTTTGACAGGGAGGGTGGCTACACCTTC. The full variable domain, its missing parts supplied by reference TRBV5-1 and TRBJ1-2, is KAGVTQTPRYLIKTRGQQVTLSCSPISGHRSVSWYQQTPGQGLQFLFEYFSETQRNKGNFPGRFSGRQFSNSRSEMNVSTLELGDSALYLCASSFDREGGYTFGSGTRLTVV.

V gene TRBV18 combines with J gene TRBJ1-5; 7 bases match TRBD1. V lost 5 bases, J lost 1 base, and 8 bases stayed unmatched. This CDR3 is 16 amino acids long. Germline V gene data show CDR1 as KGHSH and CDR2 as LQKENI. CDR3 region: CASSSRDSGSNQPQHF. CDR3 DNA sequence: TGTGCCAGCTCATCAAGGGACAGTGGAAGCAATCAGCCCCAGCATTTT.

The chain is built from TRBV5-4 and TRBJ2-7, with a tentative D call TRBD1 (6 bases). V was trimmed by 3 bases and J by 1 base, leaving 11 bases between them. CDR1 and CDR2 from the germline V gene are SGHNT and YYREEE (reference sequence). CDR3 length: 14 amino acids. The CDR3 loop reads CASSSKTGSYEQYF. CDR3 in DNA: TGTGCCAGCAGCTCCAAGACAGGTTCCTACGAGCAGTACTTC.

The CDR3 here is CASSSPDRQDKAFF. For the CDR3, the DNA is TGTGCCAGCAGCTCACCCGACCGACAGGATAAAGCTTTCTTT. The chain employs TRBV7-2 and TRBJ1-1, with D possibly being TRBD1 (6 bases). Germline values: CDR1 SGHTA, CDR2 FQGNSA. The CDR3 runs 14 residues. V lost 4 bases and J 9 bases, leaving 18 bases between the germline ends.

This chain uses TRBV4-2 with TRBJ1-2, with a possible D match to TRBD1 (5 bases). The CDR3 has 15 residues. Germline V lookup: CDR1 LGHNA, CDR2 YNFKEQ. V lost 0 bases and J lost 4, with 12 bases in between. The CDR3 bases are TGTGCCAGCAGCCAAGAACCGACAGAGGGCTATGGCTACACCTTC. It encodes CASSQEPTEGYGYTF.

The chain carries TRBV10-2 and TRBJ1-5; the D is unclear. From germline, CDR1 is WSHSY and CDR2 SAAADI. V gave up 0 bases and J gave up 7 bases, with 10 bases separating them. This CDR3 has 14 amino acids. CDR3 residues: CASSESHTRQPQHF. Written as DNA, the CDR3 is TGCGCCAGCAGTGAGTCACATACGCGCCAGCCCCAGCATTTT.

The count of this clone is one. V is TRBV5-1 and J is TRBJ2-7; 8 nucleotides agree with TRBD2. Germline-derived CDR1 and CDR2 are SGHRS and YFSETQ. J gave up 2 bases and V 5 bases, and 9 bases lay outside the gene matches. The CDR3 runs 15 residues. CDR3 bases: TGCGCCAGCAGAATAACACTAGCGGAGGCCTACGAGCAGTACTTC. As protein: CASRITLAEAYEQYF.

The chain has TRBV6-5 and TRBJ2-1; TRBD2 matches at 12 bases. This CDR3 region has 16 residues. Germline V gene data show CDR1 as MNHEY and CDR2 as SVGAGI. After removal of 0 bases from V and 12 bases from J, the junction contained 9 bases not matched to a gene. The CDR3 DNA reads TGTGCCAGCAGTTACTCGGCTAGCGGGGGGGCTATTCGGCAGTTCTTC. Amino acids: CASSYSASGGAIRQFF.

V is TRBV5-5 and J is TRBJ1-4; D call uncertain. CDR1 and CDR2 from the germline V gene are SGHKS and YYEKEE (reference sequence). The V end lost 0 bases, the J end lost 3 bases, and 6 bases lay between the germline ends. This CDR3 is 14 amino acids long. CDR3 in DNA: TGTGCCAGCAGCTTGGCCAGCTCTAATGAAAAACTGTTTTTT. It specifies CASSLASSNEKLFF.